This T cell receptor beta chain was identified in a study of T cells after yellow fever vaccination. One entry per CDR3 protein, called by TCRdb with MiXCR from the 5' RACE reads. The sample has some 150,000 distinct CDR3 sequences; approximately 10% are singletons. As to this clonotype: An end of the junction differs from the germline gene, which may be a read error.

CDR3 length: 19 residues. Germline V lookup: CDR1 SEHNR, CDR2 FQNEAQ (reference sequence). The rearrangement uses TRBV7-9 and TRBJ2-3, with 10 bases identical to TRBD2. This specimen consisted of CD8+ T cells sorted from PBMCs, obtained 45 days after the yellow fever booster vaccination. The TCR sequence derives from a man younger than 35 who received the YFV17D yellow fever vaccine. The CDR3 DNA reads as TGTGCCAGCAGCCAGCGACTGAGCGGGGGGGCCGTACTCACACATACGCAGTATTTT. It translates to CASSQRLSGGAVLTHTQYF.